This TCR beta chain was profiled in a study of blood T cells in healthy people across ages. The CDR3 extends over 13 amino acids. The V gene lost 4 bases and the J gene lost 3 bases, with 10 bases spanning the gap. From germline, CDR1 is GTSNPN and CDR2 SVGIG (reference sequence). Combining a sample-barcoded 5' primer with a J-beta primer mix, a second PCR ran for about 6 to 12 cycles. Unique molecular identifiers of 12 random nucleotides labeled each cDNA. TCRdb reprocessed the 5' RACE reads via MiXCR and lists one record per CDR3 protein. This table has 650,000 to 800,000 distinct CDR3 sequences, about 42% appearing once.

The TCR was taken from a man aged 60 to 69 in good health. The chain employs TRBV30 and TRBJ1-5; D is perhaps TRBD1 (5 bases). The specimen was blood. CDR3 amino acids: CAWTRDPNQPQHF. In nucleotides, the CDR3 is TGTGCCTGGACCCGGGACCCCAATCAGCCCCAGCATTTT.